Here is one T cell receptor beta chain with its context. What it binds is unknown. The sample belongs to a study of graft-versus-host responses after intestinal transplantation. Study in general: Every one of the recipients received anti-thymocyte globulin induction and afterwards took tacrolimus and steroids for about 3 years. General observations from the study: Investigators detected GvH clones in recipient marrow, with some emerging earlier in ileum or blood.

Germline V gene sequence: CDR1 WNHNN, CDR2 SYGVQD (reference sequence). CDR3 size: 13 residues. The germline V and J ends were trimmed by 0 bases and 3 bases, with 5 bases remaining between them. Sequenced by immunoSEQ multiplex PCR; TCRdb stores in-frame clones only, minus some. The data show 96,000 or so clones, with roughly nine tenths seen just once and approximately 0.18% held by the top ten. J is TRBJ1-2 and V is TRBV10-1; unclear D gene. This sequence originates from a human donor who received an intestinal transplant. Material: unstimulated CD4+ T cells sorted from spleen or lymph node cells, obtained before intestinal transplant. The chain's CDR3 is CASSESRYYGYTF. In DNA form, the CDR3 reads TGCGCCAGCAGTGAGTCCAGGTACTATGGCTACACCTTC.